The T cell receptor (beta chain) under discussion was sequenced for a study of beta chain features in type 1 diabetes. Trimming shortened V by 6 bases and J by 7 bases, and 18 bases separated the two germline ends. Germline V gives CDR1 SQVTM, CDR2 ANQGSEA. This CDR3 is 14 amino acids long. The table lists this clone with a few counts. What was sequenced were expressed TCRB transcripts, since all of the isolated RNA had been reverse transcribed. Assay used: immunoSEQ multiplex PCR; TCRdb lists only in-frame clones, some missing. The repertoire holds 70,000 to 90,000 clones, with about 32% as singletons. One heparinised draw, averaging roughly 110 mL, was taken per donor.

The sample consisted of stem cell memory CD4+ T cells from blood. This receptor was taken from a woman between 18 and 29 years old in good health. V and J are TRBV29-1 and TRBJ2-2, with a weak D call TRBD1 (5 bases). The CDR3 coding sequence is TGCAGCGTCCAAGGACACCAGGTCTTCGGGGAGCTGTTTTTT. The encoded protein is CSVQGHQVFGELFF.